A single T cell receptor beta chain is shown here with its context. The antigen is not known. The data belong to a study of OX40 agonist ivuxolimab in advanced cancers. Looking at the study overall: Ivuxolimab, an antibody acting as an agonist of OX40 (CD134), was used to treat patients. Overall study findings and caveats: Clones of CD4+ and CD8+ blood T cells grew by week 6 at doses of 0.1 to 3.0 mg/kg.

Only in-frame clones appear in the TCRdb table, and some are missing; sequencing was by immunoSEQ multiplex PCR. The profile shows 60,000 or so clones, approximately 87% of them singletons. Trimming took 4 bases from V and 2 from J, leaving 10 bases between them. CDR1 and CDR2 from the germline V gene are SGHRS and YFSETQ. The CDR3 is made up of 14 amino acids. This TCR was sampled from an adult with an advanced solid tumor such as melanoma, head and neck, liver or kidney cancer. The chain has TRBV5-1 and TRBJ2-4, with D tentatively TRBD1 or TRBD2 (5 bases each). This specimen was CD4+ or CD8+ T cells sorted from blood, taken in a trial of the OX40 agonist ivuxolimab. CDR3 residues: CASSRDVPKNIQYF. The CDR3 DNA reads TGCGCCAGCAGCAGGGACGTTCCCAAAAACATTCAGTACTTC. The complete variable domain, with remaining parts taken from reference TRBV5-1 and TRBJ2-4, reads KAGVTQTPRYLIKTRGQQVTLSCSPISGHRSVSWYQQTPGQGLQFLFEYFSETQRNKGNFPGRFSGRQFSNSRSEMNVSTLELGDSALYLCASSRDVPKNIQYFGAGTRLSVL.